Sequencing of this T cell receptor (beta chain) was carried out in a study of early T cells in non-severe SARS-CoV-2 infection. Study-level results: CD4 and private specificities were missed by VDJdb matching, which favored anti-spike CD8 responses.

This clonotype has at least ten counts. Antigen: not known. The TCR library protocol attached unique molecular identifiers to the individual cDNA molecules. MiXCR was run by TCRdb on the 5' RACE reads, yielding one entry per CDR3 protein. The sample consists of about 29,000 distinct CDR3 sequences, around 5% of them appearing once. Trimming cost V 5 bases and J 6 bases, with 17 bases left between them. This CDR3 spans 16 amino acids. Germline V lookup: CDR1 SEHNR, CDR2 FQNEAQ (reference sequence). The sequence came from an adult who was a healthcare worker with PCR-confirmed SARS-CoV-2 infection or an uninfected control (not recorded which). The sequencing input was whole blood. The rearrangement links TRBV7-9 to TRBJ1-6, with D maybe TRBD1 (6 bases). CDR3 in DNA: TGTGCCAGCAGCCAAAGGGACACTGCGACTAATTCACCCCTCCACTTT. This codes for CASSQRDTATNSPLHF.